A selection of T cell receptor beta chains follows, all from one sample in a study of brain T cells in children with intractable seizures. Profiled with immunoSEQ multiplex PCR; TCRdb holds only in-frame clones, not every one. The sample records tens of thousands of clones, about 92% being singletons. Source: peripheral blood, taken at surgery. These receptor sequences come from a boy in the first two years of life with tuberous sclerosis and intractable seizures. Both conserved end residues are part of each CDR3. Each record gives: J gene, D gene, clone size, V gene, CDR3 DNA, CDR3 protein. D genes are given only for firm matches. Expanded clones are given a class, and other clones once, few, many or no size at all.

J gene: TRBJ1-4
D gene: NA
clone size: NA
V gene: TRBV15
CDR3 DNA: TGTGCCACCAGCAGAGATGATGAAAAACTGTTTTTT
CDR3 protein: CATSRDDEKLFF

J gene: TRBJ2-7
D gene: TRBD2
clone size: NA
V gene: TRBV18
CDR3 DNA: TGTGCCAGCTCCCCCACCCCGCTAGCGGGAGGGCCTAGTACCGTCTACGAGCAGTACTTC
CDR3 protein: CASSPTPLAGGPSTVYEQYF

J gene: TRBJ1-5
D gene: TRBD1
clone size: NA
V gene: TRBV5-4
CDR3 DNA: TGTGCCAGCAGCGGAGACACAGGGGGCACCTCCAATCAGCCCCAGCATTTT
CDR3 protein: CASSGDTGGTSNQPQHF

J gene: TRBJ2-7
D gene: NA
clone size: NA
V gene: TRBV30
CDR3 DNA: TGTGCCTGGAGTGTAGGCCCGCGAGGGAAAGGGGTCGCGGCCGAGCAGTACTTC
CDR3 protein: CAWSVGPRGKGVAAEQYF

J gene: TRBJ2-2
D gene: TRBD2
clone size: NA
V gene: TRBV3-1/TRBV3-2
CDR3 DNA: TGTGCCAGCAGCCTACGAGCGGGAAGGAACACCGGGGAGCTGTTTTTT
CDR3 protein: CASSLRAGRNTGELFF

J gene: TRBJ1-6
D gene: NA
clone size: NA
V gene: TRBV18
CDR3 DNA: TGTGCCAGCTCATTGCTAAGGGGTACTTCACCCCTCCACTTT
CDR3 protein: CASSLLRGTSPLHF

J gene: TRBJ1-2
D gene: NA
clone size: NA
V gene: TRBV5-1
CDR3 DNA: TGCGCCAGCAGCTTGGGGAGGGACATCTATGGCTACACCTTC
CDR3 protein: CASSLGRDIYGYTF

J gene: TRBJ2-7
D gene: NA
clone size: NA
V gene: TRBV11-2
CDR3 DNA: TGTGCCAGCAGGGGGATTAAATGGGGCGAGCAGTACTTC
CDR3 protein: CASRGIKWGEQYF

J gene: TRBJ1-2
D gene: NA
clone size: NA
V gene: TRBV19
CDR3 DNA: TGTGCCAGTAGACCCGAGACTCAGGGGAACTATGGCTACACCTTC
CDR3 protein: CASRPETQGNYGYTF

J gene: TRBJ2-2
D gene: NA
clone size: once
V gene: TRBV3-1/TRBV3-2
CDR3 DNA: TGTGCCAGCAGCCAGAATCTAGCCGGGGAGCTGTTTTTT
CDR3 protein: CASSQNLAGELFF

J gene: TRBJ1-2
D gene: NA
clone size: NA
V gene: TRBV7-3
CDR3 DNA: TGTGCCAGCAGCCTAGGCAGCGATGGCTACACCTTC
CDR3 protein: CASSLGSDGYTF

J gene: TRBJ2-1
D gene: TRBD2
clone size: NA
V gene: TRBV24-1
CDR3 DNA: TGTGCCACCAGTGCCCTGGGACTAGCGGGAGTTAATGAGCAGTTCTTC
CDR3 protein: CATSALGLAGVNEQFF

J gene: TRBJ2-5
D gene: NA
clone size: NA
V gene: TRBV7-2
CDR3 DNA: TGTGCCAGCAGCTTCTCAGGGTTAGAGACCCAGTACTTC
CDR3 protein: CASSFSGLETQYF

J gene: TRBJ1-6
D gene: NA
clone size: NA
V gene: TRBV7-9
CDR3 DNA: TGTGCCAGCAGCTTAGGTGGTATTTCACCCCTCCACTTT
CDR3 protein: CASSLGGISPLHF

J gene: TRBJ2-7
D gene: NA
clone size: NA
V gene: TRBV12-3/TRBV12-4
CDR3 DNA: TGTGCCAGCGCTACAGGGATCTCGTACGAGCAGTACTTC
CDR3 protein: CASATGISYEQYF

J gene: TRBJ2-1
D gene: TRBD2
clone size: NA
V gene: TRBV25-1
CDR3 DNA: TGTGCCAGCACTCGTGGGACTAGCGGGAGGCTCAATGAGCAGTTCTTC
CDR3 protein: CASTRGTSGRLNEQFF

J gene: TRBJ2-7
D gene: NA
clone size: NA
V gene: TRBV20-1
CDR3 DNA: TGCAGTGCTAGACTTGGCCGTGAGCAGTACTTC
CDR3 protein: CSARLGREQYF